This entry is about one TCR beta chain. The data derive from a study of human versus mouse CDR3 diversity and MHC coevolution. Germline values: CDR1 LGHNA, CDR2 YSLEER. V was clipped by 0 bases and J by 8 bases, with 16 bases between them. CDR3 length: 15 amino acids. Sequencing used immunoSEQ multiplex PCR; TCRdb keeps in-frame clones, though not all of them. The sample carries 75,000 to 90,000 clones, 90% to 95% recorded once. The origin of this receptor is a person between 25 and 70 years old in good health. The sample comprised naive CD4+ T cells from blood. Subset specified: CD45RO-negative CD62L-positive naive CD4 T cells. The rearrangement joins TRBV4-3 to TRBJ1-2; the D is unclear. CDR3 protein: CASSQEKDPRGGYTF. In nucleotides, the CDR3 is TGCGCCAGCAGCCAAGAAAAGGATCCTCGAGGGGGCTACACCTTC.